Ten or more counts support the clone carrying this TCR beta chain. Its target is unknown. The record originates from a study of CD8+CD57+ T cells in acquired aplastic anemia. About the research overall: Mean yield of DNA from sorted CD4+ and CD8+ cells was 3.2 ug.

The V gene's germline CDR1 is ENHRY and CDR2 SYGVKD. This CDR3 comprises 14 residues. The V and J ends lost 6 bases and 6 bases, in that order; junction bases with no gene match: 7. The study profiled TCR beta VDJ and CDR3 using genomic DNA as template. TCRdb processed the reads anew with MiXCR; each CDR3 protein has one entry. The table lists around 170,000 distinct CDR3 sequences, around half of them singletons. An expansion of CD8+CD57+ cells by flow cytometry had been shown in patients chosen for sequencing. Every patient had severe acquired aplastic anemia. None of the patients had been given any therapy when their blood was sampled. The study, taken as a whole, reports: Overlap between patients and controls comprised roughly 28 CD8+ CDR3 sequences.

The chain joins TRBV10-3 to TRBJ1-4; 7 bases fit TRBD1. This TCR derives from a human donor with aplastic anemia. The sequencing input was sorted CD4+, CD8+, or CD8+CD57+ T cells (not recorded which) from PBMCs. The CDR3 spells CAISPGQLYEKLFF. The CDR3 region has the DNA TGTGCCATCAGCCCGGGACAGCTGTATGAAAAACTGTTTTTT.